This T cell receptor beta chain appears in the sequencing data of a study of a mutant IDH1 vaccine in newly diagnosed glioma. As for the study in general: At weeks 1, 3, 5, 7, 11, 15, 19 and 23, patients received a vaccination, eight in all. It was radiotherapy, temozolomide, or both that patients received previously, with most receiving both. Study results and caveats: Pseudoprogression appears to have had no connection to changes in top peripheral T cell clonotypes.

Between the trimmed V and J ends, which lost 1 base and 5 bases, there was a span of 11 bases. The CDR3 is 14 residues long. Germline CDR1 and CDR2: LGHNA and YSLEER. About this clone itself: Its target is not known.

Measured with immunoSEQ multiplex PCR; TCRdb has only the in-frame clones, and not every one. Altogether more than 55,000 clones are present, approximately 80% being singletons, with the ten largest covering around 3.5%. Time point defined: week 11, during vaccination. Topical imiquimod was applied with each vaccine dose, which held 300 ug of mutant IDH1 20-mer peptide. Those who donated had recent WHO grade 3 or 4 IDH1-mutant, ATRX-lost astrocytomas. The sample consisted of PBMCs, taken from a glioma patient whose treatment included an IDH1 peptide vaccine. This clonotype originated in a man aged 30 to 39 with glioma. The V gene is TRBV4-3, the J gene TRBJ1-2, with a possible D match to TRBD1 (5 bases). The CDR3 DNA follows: TGCGCCAGCAGCCAAGTCCGGGGACCTTATGGCTACACCTTC. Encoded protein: CASSQVRGPYGYTF.